This T cell receptor (beta chain) was identified in a study of shared clonotypes between healthy human individuals. Researchers divided each subset's genomic DNA evenly across several immunoSEQ plates. 200 to 250 ng DNA, about 30,000 T cell genomes, went into each sorted-subset replicate PCR. Produced via immunoSEQ multiplex PCR; TCRdb's table is partial and in-frame only. The profile covers 640,000 or so clones, with about three quarters appearing a single time and roughly 1.8% taken by the ten largest. Findings and limits, study-wide: Large sequencing depth failed to make sorted-subset sequencing complete, rarefaction showed.

Germline V CDR1 and CDR2: MNHEY, SMNVEV (reference sequence). There are 16 residues in the CDR3. Regarding this clone: Its antigen remains unidentified. A read error may account for a junction end that differs from germline.

This chain joins TRBV27 and TRBJ2-7, with TRBD2 matching over 11 bases. The sequence was collected from a woman aged 30 to 39 in good health. Material for sequencing was memory CD4+ T cells sorted from blood. The sample's subset: CD45RA-negative fraction. CDR3 in DNA: TGTGCCAGCAGTTCCCTGACTAGCGGGATCTCCCACGAGCAGTACTTC. Residues: CASSSLTSGISHEQYF.